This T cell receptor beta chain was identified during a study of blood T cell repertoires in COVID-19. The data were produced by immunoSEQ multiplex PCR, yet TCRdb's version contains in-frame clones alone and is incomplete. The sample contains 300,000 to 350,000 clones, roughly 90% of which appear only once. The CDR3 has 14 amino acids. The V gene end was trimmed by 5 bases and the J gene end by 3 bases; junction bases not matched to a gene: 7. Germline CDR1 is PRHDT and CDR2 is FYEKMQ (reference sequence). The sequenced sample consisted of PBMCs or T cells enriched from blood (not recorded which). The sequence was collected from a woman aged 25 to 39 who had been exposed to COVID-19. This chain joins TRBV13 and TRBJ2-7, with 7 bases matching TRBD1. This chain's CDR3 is CASSPRQGLYEQYF. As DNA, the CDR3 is TGTGCCAGCAGCCCTCGACAGGGTCTCTACGAGCAGTACTTC.